Each of the 8 T cell receptor beta chains below was sequenced from the same sample in a study of T cell responses to AZD1222 COVID-19 vaccine. Profiled with immunoSEQ multiplex PCR; TCRdb holds only in-frame clones, not every one. The table includes roughly 180,000 clones, around 93% detected once. The sequences come from peripheral blood, collected on day 0 of AZD1222 vaccination. These receptors were taken from an adult in good health.

The chain has TRBV11-2 and TRBJ2-2; D unresolved. Per germline, CDR1 SGHAT and CDR2 FQNNGV. Trimming took 0 bases from V and 2 from J, leaving 19 bases between them. The CDR3 loop spans 19 amino acids. CDR3 bases: TGTGCCAGCAGCTTAGATTGGCTACTCCTAGAAGTAAACACCGGGGAGCTGTTTTTT. Its translation is CASSLDWLLLEVNTGELFF.

This clone has only one observation. The chain links TRBV2 to TRBJ2-7, with 8 bases identical to TRBD2. This CDR3 comprises 15 residues. Losses at the gene ends were 6 bases for V and 2 bases for J; bases not matched to a gene: 9. The germline CDR1 and CDR2 sequences are SNHLY and FYNNEI. CDR3 residues: CASSPGGGSPYEQYF. The CDR3 DNA is TGTGCCAGCAGCCCCGGGGGGGGTAGCCCCTACGAGCAGTACTTC.

The rearrangement joins TRBV18 to TRBJ1-2; 8 bases are a match to TRBD1. Germline V lookup: CDR1 KGHSH, CDR2 LQKENI. The junction had 12 bases not matched to a gene; V was cut back by 6 bases and J by 0 bases. This CDR3 has 17 residues. The CDR3 bases are TGTGCCAGCTCGCCGCAGGACAGGGATGTTGCTAACTATGGCTACACCTTC. Translation gives CASSPQDRDVANYGYTF.

The chain joins TRBV19 to TRBJ2-5; 7 positions agree with TRBD2. The CDR3 is made up of 14 amino acids. Germline trimming cut 2 bases from V and 4 bases from J; bases unmatched to any gene: 4. CDR1 and CDR2 (germline): LNHDA, SQIVND (reference sequence). The CDR3 region is CASSIRRERETQYF. CDR3 nucleotide sequence: TGTGCCAGTAGTATACGGCGGGAGCGAGAGACCCAGTACTTC.

The chain couples TRBV5-1 to TRBJ1-1; D possibly corresponds to TRBD1 (5 bases). This CDR3 is built from 15 residues. V gave up 0 bases and J gave up 1 base, with 10 bases separating them. Germline loops: CDR1 SGHRS, CDR2 YFSETQ. The CDR3, as DNA: TGCGCCAGCAGCTTGGAGGGACGGCGGAACACTGAAGCTTTCTTT. As protein: CASSLEGRRNTEAFF.

The genes are TRBV7-8 and TRBJ2-1; TRBD2 aligns across 12 bases. V lost 4 bases to trimming and J lost 9 bases; unmatched junction nucleotides: 7. Germline V CDR1 and CDR2: SGHVS, FQNEAQ. The CDR3 has 15 amino acids. The CDR3 coding sequence is TGTGCCAGCAGCTCTAGCGGGAGGGCCACGGGTGAGCAGTTCTTC. Protein: CASSSSGRATGEQFF.

V is TRBV7-9 and J is TRBJ2-2; the D is unclear. This CDR3 is built from 17 residues. In germline, CDR1 is SEHNR, CDR2 FQNEAQ (reference sequence). V dropped 5 bases and J dropped 5 bases, with 21 bases sitting between them. CDR3 region: CASSTPRLVALTGELFF. In DNA form, the CDR3 reads TGTGCCAGCAGCACCCCCAGGCTAGTCGCGCTGACCGGGGAGCTGTTTTTT. Using reference TRBV7-9 and TRBJ2-2 for the parts outside the CDR3, the full variable domain is DTGVSQNPRHKITKRGQNVTFRCDPISEHNRLYWYRQTLGQGPEFLTYFQNEAQLEKSRLLSDRFSAERPKGSFSTLEIQRTEQGDSAMYLCASSTPRLVALTGELFFGEGSRLTVL.

The chain recombines TRBV28 with TRBJ2-7, with D unclear. The V end was cut by 5 bases, the J end by 5 bases, with 4 bases between. This CDR3 has 10 amino acids. Germline values: CDR1 MDHEN, CDR2 SYDVKM. The CDR3 protein is CASSDNEQYF. In DNA, the CDR3 is TGTGCCAGCAGTGACAACGAGCAGTACTTC. The full variable domain, with the rest looked up from reference TRBV28 and TRBJ2-7, is DVKVTQSSRYLVKRTGEKVFLECVQDMDHENMFWYRQDPGLGLRLIYFSYDVKMKEKGDIPEGYSVSREKKERFSLILESASTNQTSMYLCASSDNEQYFGPGTRLTVT.